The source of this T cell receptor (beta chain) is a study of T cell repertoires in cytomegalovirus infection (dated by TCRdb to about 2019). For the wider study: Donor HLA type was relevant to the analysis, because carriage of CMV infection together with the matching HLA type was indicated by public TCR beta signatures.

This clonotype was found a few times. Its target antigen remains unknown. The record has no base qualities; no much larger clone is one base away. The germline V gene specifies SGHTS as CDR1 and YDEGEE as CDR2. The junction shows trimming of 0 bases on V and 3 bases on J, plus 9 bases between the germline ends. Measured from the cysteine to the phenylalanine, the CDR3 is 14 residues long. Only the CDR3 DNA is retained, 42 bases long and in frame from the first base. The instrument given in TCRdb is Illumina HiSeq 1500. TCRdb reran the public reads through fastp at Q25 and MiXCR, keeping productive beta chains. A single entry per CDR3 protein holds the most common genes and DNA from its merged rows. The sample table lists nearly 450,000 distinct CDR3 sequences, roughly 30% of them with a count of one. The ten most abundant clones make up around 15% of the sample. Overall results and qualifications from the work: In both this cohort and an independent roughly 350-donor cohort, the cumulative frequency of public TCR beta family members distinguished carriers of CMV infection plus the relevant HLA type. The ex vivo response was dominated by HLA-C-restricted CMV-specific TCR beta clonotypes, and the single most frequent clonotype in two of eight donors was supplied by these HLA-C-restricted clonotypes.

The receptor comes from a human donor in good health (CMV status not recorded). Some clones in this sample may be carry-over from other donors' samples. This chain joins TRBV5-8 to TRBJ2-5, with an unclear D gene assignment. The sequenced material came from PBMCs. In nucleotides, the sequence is TGTGCCAGCAGCTTGGTTAGGAGAAAAGAGACCCAGTACTTC. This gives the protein CASSLVRRKETQYF.